This T cell receptor (beta chain) stems from a study of OX40 agonist ivuxolimab in advanced cancers. Study overall: Three patients had partial responses: one hepatocellular carcinoma, two cutaneous melanoma.

The table came from immunoSEQ multiplex PCR; TCRdb's copy has only in-frame clones and leaves some out. The sample has about 14,000 clones; approximately 87% are singletons. V lost 1 base to trimming and J lost 7 bases, with 24 bases between them. Germline V lookup: CDR1 PRHDT, CDR2 FYEKMQ (reference sequence). CDR3 length: 18 residues. Turning to this clone: Antigen specificity is unknown.

Study-level results: Still undetermined is the antigen specificity of the expanded peripheral T cells. Dosing at 0.1 to 3.0 mg/kg was accompanied by clonal expansion of CD4+ and CD8+ blood T cells by week 6.

This sample comprised CD4+ or CD8+ T cells sorted from blood, obtained in a trial of the OX40 agonist ivuxolimab. This receptor was taken from an adult with an advanced solid tumor such as melanoma, head and neck, liver or kidney cancer. The chain combines TRBV13 with TRBJ2-3, with a tentative D call TRBD2 (6 bases). CDR3 bases: TGTGCCAGCAGCTTAGTGACTTGGGTCTCGGGCGGGGAGCATACGCAGTATTTT. Translating it yields CASSLVTWVSGGEHTQYF.